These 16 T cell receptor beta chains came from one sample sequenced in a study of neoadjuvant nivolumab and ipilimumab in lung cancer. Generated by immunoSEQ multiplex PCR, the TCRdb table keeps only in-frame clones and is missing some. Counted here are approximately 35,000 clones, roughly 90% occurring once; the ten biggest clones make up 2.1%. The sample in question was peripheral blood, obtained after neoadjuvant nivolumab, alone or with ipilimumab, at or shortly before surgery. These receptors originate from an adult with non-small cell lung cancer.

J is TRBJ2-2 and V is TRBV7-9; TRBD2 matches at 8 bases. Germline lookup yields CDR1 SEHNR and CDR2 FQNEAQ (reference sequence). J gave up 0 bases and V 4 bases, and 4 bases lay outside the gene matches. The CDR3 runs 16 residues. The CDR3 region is CASSSGTSSNTGELFF. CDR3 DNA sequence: TGTGCCAGCAGCTCAGGGACTAGTTCGAACACCGGGGAGCTGTTTTTT.

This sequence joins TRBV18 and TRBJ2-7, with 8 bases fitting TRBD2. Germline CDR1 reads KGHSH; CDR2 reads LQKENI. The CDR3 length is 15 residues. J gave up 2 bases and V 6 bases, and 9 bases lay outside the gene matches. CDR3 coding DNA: TGTGCCAGCTCGCCGGGGACGGGGGGGACCTACGAGCAGTACTTC. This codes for CASSPGTGGTYEQYF.

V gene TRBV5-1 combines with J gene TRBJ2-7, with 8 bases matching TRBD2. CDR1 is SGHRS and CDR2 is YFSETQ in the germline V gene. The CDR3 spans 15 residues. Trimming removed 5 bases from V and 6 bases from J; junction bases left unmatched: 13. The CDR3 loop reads CASSKAGGGGIEQYF. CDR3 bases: TGCGCCAGCAGTAAGGCGGGAGGTGGGGGCATCGAGCAGTACTTC.

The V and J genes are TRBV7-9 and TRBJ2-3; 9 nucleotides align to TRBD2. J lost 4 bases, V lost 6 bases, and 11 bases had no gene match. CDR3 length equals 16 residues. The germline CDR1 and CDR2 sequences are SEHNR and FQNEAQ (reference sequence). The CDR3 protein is CASRRLAGDGPDTQYF. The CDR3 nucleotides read TGTGCCAGCAGGCGTTTAGCGGGAGACGGCCCAGATACGCAGTATTTT.

CDR3 sequence (DNA): TGTGCCAGCTCAGAGCGGAATAGGCCCTACGAGCAGTACTTC. It is translated as CASSERNRPYEQYF. The gene calls are TRBV28 and TRBJ2-7, with D possibly TRBD2 on 5 matching bases. There are 14 residues in the CDR3. The germline V and J ends were trimmed by 8 bases and 2 bases, with 16 bases remaining between them. Germline V gives CDR1 MDHEN, CDR2 SYDVKM.

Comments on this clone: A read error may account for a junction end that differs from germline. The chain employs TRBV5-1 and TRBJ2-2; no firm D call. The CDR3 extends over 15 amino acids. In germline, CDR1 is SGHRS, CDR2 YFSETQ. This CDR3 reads CASSLVATATEELFF. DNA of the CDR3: TGCGCCAGCAGCTTGGTGGCGACGGCAACCGAGGAGCTGTTTTTT.

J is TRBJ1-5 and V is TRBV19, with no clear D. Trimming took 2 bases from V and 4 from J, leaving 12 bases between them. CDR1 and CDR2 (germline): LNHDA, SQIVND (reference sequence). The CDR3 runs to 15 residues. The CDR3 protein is CASSIPGTLNQPQHF. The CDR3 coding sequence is TGTGCCAGTAGTATACCTGGAACCTTAAATCAGCCCCAGCATTTT.

CDR3 sequence: CASSLAGTAGETQYF. The CDR3 DNA follows: TGTGCCAGCAGCTTAGCAGGGACCGCAGGGGAGACCCAGTACTTC. The V gene is TRBV11-2, the J gene TRBJ2-5; possibly TRBD1 or TRBD2 for D (5 bases each). Deletions cut 1 base from V and 5 bases from J, with 14 bases between. CDR3 length equals 15 residues. Germline V gene lookup returns CDR1 SGHAT and CDR2 FQNNGV.

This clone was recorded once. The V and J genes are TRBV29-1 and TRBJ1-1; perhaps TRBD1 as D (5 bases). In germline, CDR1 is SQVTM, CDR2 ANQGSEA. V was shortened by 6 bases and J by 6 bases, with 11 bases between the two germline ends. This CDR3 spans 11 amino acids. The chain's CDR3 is CSVGGGAEAFF. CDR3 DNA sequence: TGCAGCGTGGGGGGAGGAGCTGAAGCTTTCTTT.

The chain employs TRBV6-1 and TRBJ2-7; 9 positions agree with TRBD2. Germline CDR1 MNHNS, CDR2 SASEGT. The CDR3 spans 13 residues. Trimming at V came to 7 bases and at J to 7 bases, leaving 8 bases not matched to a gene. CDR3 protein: CASMVAGVGEQYF. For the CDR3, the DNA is TGTGCCAGCATGGTAGCGGGAGTCGGGGAGCAGTACTTC.

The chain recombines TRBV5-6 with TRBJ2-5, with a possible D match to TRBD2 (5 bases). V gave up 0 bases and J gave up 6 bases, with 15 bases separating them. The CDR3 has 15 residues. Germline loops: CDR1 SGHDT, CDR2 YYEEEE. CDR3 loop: CASSLGRGLTKTQYF. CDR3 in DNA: TGTGCCAGCAGCTTGGGTCGCGGGCTGACGAAGACCCAGTACTTC. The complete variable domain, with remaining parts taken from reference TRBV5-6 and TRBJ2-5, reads DAGVTQSPTHLIKTRGQQVTLRCSPKSGHDTVSWYQQALGQGPQFIFQYYEEEERQRGNFPDRFSGHQFPNYSSELNVNALLLGDSALYLCASSLGRGLTKTQYFGPGTRLLVL.

The CDR3 nucleotides read TGCGCCAGCAGCTTGGTACTAGCGGGAGGTGGAGCAGATACGCAGTATTTT. This sequence encodes CASSLVLAGGGADTQYF. The J gene is TRBJ2-3, the V gene TRBV5-1; 12 bases align to TRBD2. This CDR3 has 17 amino acids. CDR1 and CDR2 (germline): SGHRS, YFSETQ. Germline trimming cut 0 bases from V and 4 bases from J; bases unmatched to any gene: 6.

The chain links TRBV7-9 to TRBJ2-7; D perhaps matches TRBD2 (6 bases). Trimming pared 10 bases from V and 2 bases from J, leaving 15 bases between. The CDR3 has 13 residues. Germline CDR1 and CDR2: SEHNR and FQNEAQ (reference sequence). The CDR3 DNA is TGTGCCACTGAGAGGCGCGGGACCTACGAGCAGTACTTC. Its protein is CATERRGTYEQYF.

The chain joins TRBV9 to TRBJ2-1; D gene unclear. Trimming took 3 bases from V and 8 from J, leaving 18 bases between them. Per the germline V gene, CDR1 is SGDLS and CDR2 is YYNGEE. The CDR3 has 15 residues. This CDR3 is CASSAGTLLKDEQFF. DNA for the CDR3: TGTGCCAGCAGCGCCGGTACACTCCTTAAGGATGAGCAGTTCTTC.

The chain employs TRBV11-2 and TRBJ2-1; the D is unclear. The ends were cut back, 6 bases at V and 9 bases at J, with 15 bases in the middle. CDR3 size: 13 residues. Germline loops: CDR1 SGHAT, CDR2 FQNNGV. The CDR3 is CASRPIGPTEQFF. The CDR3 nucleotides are TGTGCCAGCAGGCCAATCGGGCCGACTGAGCAGTTCTTC.

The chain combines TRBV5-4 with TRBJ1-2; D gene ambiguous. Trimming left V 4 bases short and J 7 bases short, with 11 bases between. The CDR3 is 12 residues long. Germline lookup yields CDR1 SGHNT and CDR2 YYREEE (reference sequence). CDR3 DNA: TGTGCCAGCAGCCCCGGACCCAGTGGCTACACCTTC. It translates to CASSPGPSGYTF. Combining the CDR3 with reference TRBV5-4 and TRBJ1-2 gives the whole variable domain ETGVTQSPTHLIKTRGQQVTLRCSSQSGHNTVSWYQQALGQGPQFIFQYYREEENGRGNFPPRFSGLQFPNYSSELNVNALELDDSALYLCASSPGPSGYTFGSGTRLTVV.